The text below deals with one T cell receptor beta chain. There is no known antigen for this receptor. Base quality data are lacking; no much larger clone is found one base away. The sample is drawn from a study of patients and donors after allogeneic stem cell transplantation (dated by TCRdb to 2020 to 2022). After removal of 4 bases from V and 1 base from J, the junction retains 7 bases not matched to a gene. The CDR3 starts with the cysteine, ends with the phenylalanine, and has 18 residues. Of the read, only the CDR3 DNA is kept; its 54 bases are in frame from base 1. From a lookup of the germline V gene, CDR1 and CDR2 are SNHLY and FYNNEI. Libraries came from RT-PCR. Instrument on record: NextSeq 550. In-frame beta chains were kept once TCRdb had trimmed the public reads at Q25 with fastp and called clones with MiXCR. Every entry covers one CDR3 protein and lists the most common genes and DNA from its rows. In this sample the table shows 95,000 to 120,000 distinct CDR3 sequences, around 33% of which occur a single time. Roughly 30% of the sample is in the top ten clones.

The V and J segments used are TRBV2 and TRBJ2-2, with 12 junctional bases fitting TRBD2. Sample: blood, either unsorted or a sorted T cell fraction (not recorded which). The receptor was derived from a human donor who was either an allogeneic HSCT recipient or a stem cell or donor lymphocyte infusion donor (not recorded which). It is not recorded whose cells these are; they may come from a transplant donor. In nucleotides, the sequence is TGTGCCAGCAGTGGCTGGAGGACTAGCGGGATGAACACCGGGGAGCTGTTTTTT. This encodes CASSGWRTSGMNTGELFF. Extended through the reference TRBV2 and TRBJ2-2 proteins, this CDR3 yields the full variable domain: EPEVTQTPSHQVTQMGQEVILRCVPISNHLYFYWYRQILGQKVEFLVSFYNNEISEKSEIFDDQFSVERPDGSNFTLKIRSTKLEDSAMYFCASSGWRTSGMNTGELFFGEGSRLTVL.